These T cell receptor beta chains were read from a single sample in a study of graft-versus-host responses after intestinal transplantation. This table comes from immunoSEQ multiplex PCR, and its TCRdb copy is limited to in-frame clones, with some not included. The sample includes more than 70,000 clones, roughly 90% of them seen just once. Their cognate antigens are unknown. The material sequenced was unstimulated CD8+ T cells sorted from spleen or lymph node cells, taken before transplant. These receptors all stem from a human donor who was the organ donor for an intestinal transplant. CDR3s include the opening cysteine and the closing phenylalanine or tryptophan. Each record gives: D gene, V gene, clone size, J gene, CDR3 protein, CDR3 DNA. D genes are given only for firm matches. Size is stated for part of the rows, as once, few or many counts, or as a class when the clone is expanded.

d_gene: .; v_gene: TRBV2; abundance: .; j_gene: TRBJ1-5; CDR3aa: CASSEARDYRDQPQHF; CDR3nt: TGTGCCAGCAGTGAAGCGAGGGATTACCGGGATCAGCCCCAGCATTTT
d_gene: TRBD2; v_gene: TRBV2; abundance: .; j_gene: TRBJ2-2; CDR3aa: CASSEAYETGGPNTGELFF; CDR3nt: TGTGCCAGCAGTGAAGCGTATGAAACGGGGGGGCCGAACACCGGGGAGCTGTTTTTT
d_gene: .; v_gene: TRBV6-1; abundance: .; j_gene: TRBJ2-7; CDR3aa: CASTYRTYEQYF; CDR3nt: TGTGCCAGCACGTACAGAACCTACGAGCAGTACTTC
d_gene: TRBD2; v_gene: TRBV4-2; abundance: .; j_gene: TRBJ2-5; CDR3aa: CASSQVYGTSGGASLETQYF; CDR3nt: TGTGCCAGCAGCCAAGTTTACGGGACTAGCGGGGGGGCCAGCCTGGAGACCCAGTACTTC
d_gene: .; v_gene: TRBV15; abundance: .; j_gene: TRBJ2-7; CDR3aa: CATSRGDTTDEQYF; CDR3nt: TGTGCCACCAGCAGAGGAGACACAACCGACGAGCAGTACTTC
d_gene: TRBD1; v_gene: TRBV4-1; abundance: .; j_gene: TRBJ1-5; CDR3aa: CASSQLFPGTGFNQPQHF; CDR3nt: TGCGCCAGCAGCCAACTATTTCCTGGGACAGGGTTCAATCAGCCCCAGCATTTT
d_gene: .; v_gene: TRBV7-8; abundance: once; j_gene: TRBJ1-4; CDR3aa: CASSSHGYLVGSATNEKLFF; CDR3nt: TGTGCCAGCAGCTCCCACGGATACTTAGTCGGGTCAGCAACTAATGAAAAACTGTTTTTT
d_gene: .; v_gene: TRBV10-2; abundance: .; j_gene: TRBJ2-1; CDR3aa: CASSSTGYNEQFF; CDR3nt: TGCGCCAGCAGTTCGACAGGCTACAATGAGCAGTTCTTC
d_gene: .; v_gene: TRBV19; abundance: .; j_gene: TRBJ1-6; CDR3aa: CASSRRRSSYNSPLHF; CDR3nt: TGTGCCAGTAGTCGCCGACGGAGCTCCTATAATTCACCCCTCCACTTT
d_gene: .; v_gene: TRBV7-3; abundance: .; j_gene: TRBJ2-7; CDR3aa: CASSLMADLEQYF; CDR3nt: TGTGCCAGCAGCTTAATGGCCGATCTCGAGCAGTACTTC
d_gene: .; v_gene: TRBV4-2; abundance: .; j_gene: TRBJ2-5; CDR3aa: CASRGSQETQYF; CDR3nt: TGTGCCAGCAGGGGGAGTCAAGAGACCCAGTACTTC
d_gene: TRBD1; v_gene: TRBV19; abundance: .; j_gene: TRBJ1-1; CDR3aa: CATKTGGSEAFF; CDR3nt: TGTGCCACTAAGACAGGGGGCTCTGAAGCTTTCTTT
d_gene: .; v_gene: TRBV28; abundance: .; j_gene: TRBJ1-6; CDR3aa: CASSLQTISNSPLHF; CDR3nt: TGTGCCAGCAGTCTCCAGACAATTAGTAATTCACCCCTCCACTTT
d_gene: .; v_gene: TRBV2; abundance: .; j_gene: TRBJ2-5; CDR3aa: CASMKTVQETQYF; CDR3nt: TGTGCCAGCATGAAGACAGTACAAGAGACCCAGTACTTC
d_gene: .; v_gene: TRBV28; abundance: .; j_gene: TRBJ1-1; CDR3aa: CASSLLGGVGTEAFF; CDR3nt: TGTGCCAGCAGTTTATTAGGGGGAGTGGGCACTGAAGCTTTCTTT
d_gene: TRBD1; v_gene: TRBV19; abundance: .; j_gene: TRBJ1-6; CDR3aa: CASSVGTGRSPLHF; CDR3nt: TGTGCCAGTAGTGTTGGGACAGGAAGGTCACCCCTCCACTTT
d_gene: .; v_gene: TRBV7-2; abundance: .; j_gene: TRBJ2-1; CDR3aa: CASGLSGQYNEQFF; CDR3nt: TGTGCCAGCGGGTTATCAGGCCAGTACAATGAGCAGTTCTTC
d_gene: TRBD2; v_gene: TRBV9; abundance: .; j_gene: TRBJ2-3; CDR3aa: CASSVGGARTDTQYF; CDR3nt: TGTGCCAGCAGCGTCGGGGGGGCCAGGACAGATACGCAGTATTTT
d_gene: TRBD1; v_gene: TRBV19; abundance: .; j_gene: TRBJ1-6; CDR3aa: CASSIPGQGSSPLHF; CDR3nt: TGTGCCAGTAGTATCCCCGGACAGGGCAGTTCACCCCTCCACTTT
d_gene: .; v_gene: TRBV29-1; abundance: .; j_gene: TRBJ2-7; CDR3aa: CSVDGGNYYEQYF; CDR3nt: TGCAGCGTTGATGGGGGGAACTACTACGAGCAGTACTTC
d_gene: .; v_gene: TRBV27; abundance: .; j_gene: TRBJ1-6; CDR3aa: CASSTSSYNSPLHF; CDR3nt: TGTGCCAGCAGCACCAGCTCCTATAATTCACCCCTCCACTTT
d_gene: TRBD1; v_gene: TRBV28; abundance: .; j_gene: TRBJ1-5; CDR3aa: CASSFLGDSRPQHF; CDR3nt: TGTGCCAGCAGTTTTTTGGGGGACAGCCGACCCCAGCATTTT
d_gene: TRBD1; v_gene: TRBV27; abundance: .; j_gene: TRBJ1-1; CDR3aa: CASHRGGQREAFF; CDR3nt: TGTGCCAGCCACCGGGGGGGACAGCGAGAAGCTTTCTTT
d_gene: TRBD1; v_gene: TRBV7-9; abundance: .; j_gene: TRBJ1-1; CDR3aa: CASSFGIQGSAAFF; CDR3nt: TGTGCCAGCAGCTTTGGGATACAGGGGTCGGCAGCTTTCTTT
d_gene: .; v_gene: TRBV27; abundance: .; j_gene: TRBJ1-1; CDR3aa: CASRTGDYMNTEAFF; CDR3nt: TGTGCCAGCAGGACGGGGGATTACATGAACACTGAAGCTTTCTTT
d_gene: TRBD1; v_gene: TRBV4-1; abundance: .; j_gene: TRBJ2-1; CDR3aa: CASSWDRPPYNEQFF; CDR3nt: TGCGCCAGCAGCTGGGACAGGCCACCTTACAATGAGCAGTTCTTC
d_gene: .; v_gene: TRBV4-3; abundance: .; j_gene: TRBJ1-2; CDR3aa: CASSQDRFLNYGYTF; CDR3nt: TGCGCCAGCAGCCAAGACCGATTTCTAAACTATGGCTACACCTTC
d_gene: TRBD1; v_gene: TRBV25-1; abundance: once; j_gene: TRBJ2-7; CDR3aa: CASSGGTELYEQYF; CDR3nt: TGTGCCAGCAGTGGGGGGACAGAGCTTTACGAGCAGTACTTC
d_gene: TRBD2; v_gene: TRBV6-5; abundance: .; j_gene: TRBJ2-5; CDR3aa: CASSLTSGDPIETQYF; CDR3nt: TGTGCCAGCAGTTTGACTAGCGGGGACCCTATAGAGACCCAGTACTTC
d_gene: .; v_gene: TRBV2; abundance: .; j_gene: TRBJ2-4; CDR3aa: CASSEAGLKNIQYF; CDR3nt: TGTGCCAGCAGTGAAGCGGGGCTCAAAAACATTCAGTACTTC
d_gene: TRBD2; v_gene: TRBV9; abundance: .; j_gene: TRBJ2-1; CDR3aa: CASSGGGQPYNEQFF; CDR3nt: TGTGCCAGCAGCGGGGGGGGTCAGCCCTACAATGAGCAGTTCTTC
d_gene: TRBD1; v_gene: TRBV6-6; abundance: .; j_gene: TRBJ1-4; CDR3aa: CASSHWTGNNEKLFF; CDR3nt: TGTGCCAGCAGCCACTGGACAGGGAATAATGAAAAACTGTTTTTT
d_gene: .; v_gene: TRBV27; abundance: .; j_gene: TRBJ1-2; CDR3aa: CASSRGGEHNLRYTF; CDR3nt: TGTGCCAGCAGTCGCGGGGGTGAACATAATCTTCGCTACACCTTC
d_gene: TRBD1; v_gene: TRBV5-1; abundance: .; j_gene: TRBJ1-1; CDR3aa: CASSGQGGTEAFF; CDR3nt: TGCGCCAGCAGCGGACAGGGAGGAACTGAAGCTTTCTTT
d_gene: .; v_gene: TRBV19; abundance: few; j_gene: TRBJ1-1; CDR3aa: CASSIGHNTEAFF; CDR3nt: TGTGCCAGTAGTATAGGTCATAACACTGAAGCTTTCTTT
d_gene: .; v_gene: TRBV6-6; abundance: .; j_gene: TRBJ2-7; CDR3aa: CASSTTGSYEQYF; CDR3nt: TGTGCCAGCAGTACCACAGGGTCCTACGAGCAGTACTTC
d_gene: .; v_gene: TRBV7-2; abundance: .; j_gene: TRBJ2-5; CDR3aa: CASSLPQSMSQETQYF; CDR3nt: TGTGCCAGCAGCCTCCCTCAGTCGATGTCACAAGAGACCCAGTACTTC
d_gene: .; v_gene: TRBV9; abundance: .; j_gene: TRBJ2-1; CDR3aa: CASSVSRGGEDNEQFF; CDR3nt: TGTGCCAGCAGCGTTTCCCGCGGGGGCGAGGACAATGAGCAGTTCTTC
d_gene: .; v_gene: TRBV19; abundance: .; j_gene: TRBJ2-7; CDR3aa: CASSKFGGSYEQYF; CDR3nt: TGTGCCAGTAGTAAGTTCGGCGGCTCCTACGAGCAGTACTTC
d_gene: TRBD1; v_gene: TRBV7-3; abundance: .; j_gene: TRBJ1-4; CDR3aa: CASSPAGGFMGTNEKLFF; CDR3nt: TGTGCCAGCAGCCCGGCAGGGGGCTTTATGGGAACTAATGAAAAACTGTTTTTT
d_gene: .; v_gene: TRBV10-2; abundance: once; j_gene: TRBJ2-7; CDR3aa: CASRAPTEYEQYF; CDR3nt: TGCGCCAGCAGAGCCCCGACTGAATACGAGCAGTACTTC
d_gene: TRBD1; v_gene: TRBV27; abundance: .; j_gene: TRBJ1-1; CDR3aa: CASTTLTGGTEAFF; CDR3nt: TGTGCCAGCACCACCCTGACAGGGGGCACTGAAGCTTTCTTT
d_gene: .; v_gene: TRBV4-3; abundance: .; j_gene: TRBJ1-1; CDR3aa: CASSERGFPTTEAFF; CDR3nt: TGCGCCAGCAGCGAACGCGGATTCCCAACCACTGAAGCTTTCTTT